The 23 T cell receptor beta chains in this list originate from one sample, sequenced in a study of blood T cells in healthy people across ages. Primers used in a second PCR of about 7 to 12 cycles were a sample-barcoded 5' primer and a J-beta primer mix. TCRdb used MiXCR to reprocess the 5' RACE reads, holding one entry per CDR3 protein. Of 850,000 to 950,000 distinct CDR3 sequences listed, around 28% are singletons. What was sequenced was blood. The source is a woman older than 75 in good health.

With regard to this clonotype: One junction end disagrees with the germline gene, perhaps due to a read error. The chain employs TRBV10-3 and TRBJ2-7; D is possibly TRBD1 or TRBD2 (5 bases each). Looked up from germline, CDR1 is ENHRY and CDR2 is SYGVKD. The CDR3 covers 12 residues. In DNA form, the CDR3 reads TGTTCCATCAACGAGGGGATGAACGAGCAGTACTTC. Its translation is CSINEGMNEQYF.

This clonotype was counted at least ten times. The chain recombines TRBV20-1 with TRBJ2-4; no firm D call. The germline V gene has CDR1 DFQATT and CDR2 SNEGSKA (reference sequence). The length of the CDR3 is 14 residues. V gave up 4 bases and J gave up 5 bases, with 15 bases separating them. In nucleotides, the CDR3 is TGCAGTGCTATAAGTATAGGTGGACAAAACATTCAGTACTTC. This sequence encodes CSAISIGGQNIQYF.

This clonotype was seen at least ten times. CDR3 region: CAISSTGGVDQPQHF. For the CDR3, the DNA is TGTGCCATCAGCTCCACAGGGGGGGTCGATCAGCCCCAGCATTTT. The gene calls are TRBV10-3 and TRBJ1-5, with TRBD1 matching 8 bases. This CDR3 has 15 residues. The germline gives CDR1 ENHRY, CDR2 SYGVKD. J gave up 5 bases and V 6 bases, and 9 bases lay outside the gene matches.

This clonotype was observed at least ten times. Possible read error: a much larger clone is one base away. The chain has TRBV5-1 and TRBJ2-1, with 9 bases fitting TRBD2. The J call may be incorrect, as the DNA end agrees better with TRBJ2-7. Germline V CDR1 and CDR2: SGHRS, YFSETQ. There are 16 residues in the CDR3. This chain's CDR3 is CASSSTAGGTYNEQYF. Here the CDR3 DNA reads TGCGCCAGCAGCTCCACAGCGGGGGGAACCTACAATGAGCAGTACTTC.

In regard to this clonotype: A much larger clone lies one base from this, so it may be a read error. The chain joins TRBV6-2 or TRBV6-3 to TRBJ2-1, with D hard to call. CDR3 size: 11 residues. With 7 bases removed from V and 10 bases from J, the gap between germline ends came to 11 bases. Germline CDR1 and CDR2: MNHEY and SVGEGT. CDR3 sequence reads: CASMKEYEQFF. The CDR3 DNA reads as TGTGCCAGCATGAAGGAGTACGAGCAGTTCTTC.

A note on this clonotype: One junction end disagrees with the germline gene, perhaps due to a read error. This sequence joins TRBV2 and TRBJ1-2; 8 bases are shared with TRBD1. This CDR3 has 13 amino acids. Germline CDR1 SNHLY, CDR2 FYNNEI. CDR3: CASSVDRGRGHTF. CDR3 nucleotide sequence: TGTGCCAGCAGTGTAGACAGGGGACGTGGCCACACCTTC.

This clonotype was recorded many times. The chain's CDR3 is CASRTGTTTSTDTQYF. As DNA, the CDR3 is TGTGCCAGCAGAACCGGGACTACAACTAGCACAGATACGCAGTATTTT. This rearrangement joins TRBV12-3 or TRBV12-4 to TRBJ2-3, with TRBD2 identical over 7 bases. Losses at the gene ends were 6 bases for V and 0 bases for J; bases not matched to a gene: 9. The CDR3 extends over 16 amino acids.

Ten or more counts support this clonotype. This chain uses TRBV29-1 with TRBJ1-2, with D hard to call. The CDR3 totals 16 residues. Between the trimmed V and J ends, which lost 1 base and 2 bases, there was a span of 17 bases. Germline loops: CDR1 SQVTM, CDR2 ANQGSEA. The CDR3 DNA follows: TGCAGCGTTGAAGGGTTGGACGAGGCTTTGAACTATGGCTACACCTTC. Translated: CSVEGLDEALNYGYTF.

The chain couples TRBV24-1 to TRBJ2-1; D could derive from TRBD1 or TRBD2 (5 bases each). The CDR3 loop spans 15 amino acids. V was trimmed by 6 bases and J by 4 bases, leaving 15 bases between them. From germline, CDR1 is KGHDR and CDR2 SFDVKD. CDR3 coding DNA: TGTGCCACCAGTTCCCGGGACGCCCATTACAATGAGCAGTTCTTC. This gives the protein CATSSRDAHYNEQFF.

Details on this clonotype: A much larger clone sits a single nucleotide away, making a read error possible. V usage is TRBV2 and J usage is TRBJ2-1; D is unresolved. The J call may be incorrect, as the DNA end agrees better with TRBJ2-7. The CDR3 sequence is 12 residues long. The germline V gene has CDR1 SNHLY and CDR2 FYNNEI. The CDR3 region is CASSDDLNEQYF. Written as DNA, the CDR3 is TGTGCCAGCAGTGACGACCTCAATGAGCAGTACTTC.

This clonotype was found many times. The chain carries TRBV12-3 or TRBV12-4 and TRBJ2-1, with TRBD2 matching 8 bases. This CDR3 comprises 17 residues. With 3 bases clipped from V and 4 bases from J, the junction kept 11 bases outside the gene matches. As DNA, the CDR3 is TGTGCCAGCAGTTTTGAGCGGGGGACTTCGGATTACAATGAGCAGTTCTTC. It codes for CASSFERGTSDYNEQFF.

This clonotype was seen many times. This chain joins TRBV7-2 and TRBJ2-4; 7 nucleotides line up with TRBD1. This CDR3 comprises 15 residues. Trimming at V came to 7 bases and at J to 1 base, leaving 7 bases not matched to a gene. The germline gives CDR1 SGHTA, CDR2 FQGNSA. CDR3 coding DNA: TGTGCCAGCACCACGTCCAGGGGGGCCAAAAACATTCAGTACTTC. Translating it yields CASTTSRGAKNIQYF.

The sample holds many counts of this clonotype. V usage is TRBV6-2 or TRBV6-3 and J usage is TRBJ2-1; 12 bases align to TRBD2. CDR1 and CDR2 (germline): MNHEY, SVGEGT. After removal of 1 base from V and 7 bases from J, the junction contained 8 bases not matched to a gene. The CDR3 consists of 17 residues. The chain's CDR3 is CASSYWSSGGGRNEQFF. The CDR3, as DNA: TGTGCCAGCAGTTACTGGTCTAGCGGGGGGGGAAGGAATGAGCAGTTCTTC.

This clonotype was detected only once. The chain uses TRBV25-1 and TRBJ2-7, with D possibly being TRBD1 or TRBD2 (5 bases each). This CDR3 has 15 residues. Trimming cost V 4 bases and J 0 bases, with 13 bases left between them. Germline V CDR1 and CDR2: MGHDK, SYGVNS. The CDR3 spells CASSGGIIYSYEQYF. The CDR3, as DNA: TGTGCCAGCAGTGGGGGGATCATCTACTCCTACGAGCAGTACTTC.

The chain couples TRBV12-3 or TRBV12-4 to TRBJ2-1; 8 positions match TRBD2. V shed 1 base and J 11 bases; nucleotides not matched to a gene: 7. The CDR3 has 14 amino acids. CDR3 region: CASSLGGGCYKQFF. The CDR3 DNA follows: TGTGCCAGCAGTTTAGGCGGGGGGTGCTATAAGCAGTTCTTC.

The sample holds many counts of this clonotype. The DNA of the CDR3 is TGCAGTGCTAGAGGATCAAACACACCGTTCGGGCAGTACTTC. Translated: CSARGSNTPFGQYF. The chain employs TRBV20-1 and TRBJ2-7; the D is unclear. Deletions cut 1 base from V and 9 bases from J, with 19 bases between. The CDR3 contains 14 residues. Per germline, CDR1 DFQATT and CDR2 SNEGSKA (reference sequence).

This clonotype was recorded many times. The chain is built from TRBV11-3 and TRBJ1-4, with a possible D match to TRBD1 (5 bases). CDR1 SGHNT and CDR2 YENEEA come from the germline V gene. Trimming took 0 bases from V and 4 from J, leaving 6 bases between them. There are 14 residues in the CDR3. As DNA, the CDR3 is TGTGCCAGCAGCTTAGACAGGGTTAATGAAAAACTGTTTTTT. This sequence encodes CASSLDRVNEKLFF.

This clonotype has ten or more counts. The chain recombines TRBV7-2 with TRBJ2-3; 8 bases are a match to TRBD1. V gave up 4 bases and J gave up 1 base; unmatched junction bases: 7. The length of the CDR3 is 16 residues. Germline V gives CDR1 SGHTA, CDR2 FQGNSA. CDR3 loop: CASSYGQGEGTDTQYF. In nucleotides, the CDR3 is TGTGCCAGCAGCTACGGACAGGGAGAAGGCACAGATACGCAGTATTTT.

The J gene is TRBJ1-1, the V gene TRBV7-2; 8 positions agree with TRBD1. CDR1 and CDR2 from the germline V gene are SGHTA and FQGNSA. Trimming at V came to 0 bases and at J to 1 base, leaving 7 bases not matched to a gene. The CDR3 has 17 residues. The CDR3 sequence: CASSLAIGQGPNTEAFF. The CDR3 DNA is TGTGCCAGCAGCTTAGCCATCGGACAGGGACCGAACACTGAAGCTTTCTTT.

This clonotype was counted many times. CDR3 residues: CASSLGPYPYNEQFF. The CDR3 region has the DNA TGTGCCAGCAGCTTAGGTCCTTACCCCTACAATGAGCAGTTCTTC. The chain carries TRBV7-2 and TRBJ2-1; D not resolved. The germline V gene encodes CDR1 SGHTA and CDR2 FQGNSA. V lost 1 base and J 2 bases, leaving 9 bases between the germline ends. CDR3 length: 15 residues.

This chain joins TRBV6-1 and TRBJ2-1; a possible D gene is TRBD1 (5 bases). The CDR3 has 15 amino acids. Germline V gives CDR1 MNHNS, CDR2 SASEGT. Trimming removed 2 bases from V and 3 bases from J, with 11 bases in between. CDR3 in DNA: TGTGCCAGCAGTGAATCTGGAAGGGGCTACAATGAGCAGTTCTTC. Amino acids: CASSESGRGYNEQFF.

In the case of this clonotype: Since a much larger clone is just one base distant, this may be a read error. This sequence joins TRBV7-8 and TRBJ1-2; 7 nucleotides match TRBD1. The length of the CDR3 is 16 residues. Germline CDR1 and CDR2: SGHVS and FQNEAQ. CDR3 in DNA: TGTGCCAGCAGCTTAGCGCTAAACACAGGGGCCTATGGCCACACCTTC. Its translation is CASSLALNTGAYGHTF.

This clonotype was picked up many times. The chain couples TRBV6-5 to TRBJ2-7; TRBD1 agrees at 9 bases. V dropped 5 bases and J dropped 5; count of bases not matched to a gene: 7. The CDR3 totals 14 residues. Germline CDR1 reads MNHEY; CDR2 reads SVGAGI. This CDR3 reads CASSRRQGGHEQYF. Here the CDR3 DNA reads TGTGCCAGCAGTCGTCGACAGGGGGGTCACGAGCAGTACTTC.